This T cell receptor beta chain was obtained from a study of sequential checkpoint blockade in melanoma. Study-wide context: Each arm's sequence ended with maintenance nivolumab.

Sequenced by immunoSEQ multiplex PCR; TCRdb stores in-frame clones only, minus some. The sample has about 25,000 clones; 60% to 80% are singletons. Treatment of the sample: randomized to nivolumab then ipilimumab (arm A) or the reverse (arm B). Sorted cells were live CD3+CD8+, lacking CD19 and CD56, from PBMCs. The V end lost 1 base, the J end lost 5 bases, and 12 bases lay between the germline ends. CDR1 is SGHTA and CDR2 is FQGNSA in the germline V gene. The CDR3 is made up of 14 amino acids. The chain uses TRBV7-2 and TRBJ2-7; D remains unclear. The clonotype comes from a human donor with melanoma. The sequenced sample was CD8+ T cells sorted from blood (inferred from file names), obtained from a patient given nivolumab and ipilimumab in sequence. The CDR3: CASSLGASADEQYF. CDR3 nucleotides: TGTGCCAGCAGCTTAGGAGCGTCTGCCGACGAGCAGTACTTC.